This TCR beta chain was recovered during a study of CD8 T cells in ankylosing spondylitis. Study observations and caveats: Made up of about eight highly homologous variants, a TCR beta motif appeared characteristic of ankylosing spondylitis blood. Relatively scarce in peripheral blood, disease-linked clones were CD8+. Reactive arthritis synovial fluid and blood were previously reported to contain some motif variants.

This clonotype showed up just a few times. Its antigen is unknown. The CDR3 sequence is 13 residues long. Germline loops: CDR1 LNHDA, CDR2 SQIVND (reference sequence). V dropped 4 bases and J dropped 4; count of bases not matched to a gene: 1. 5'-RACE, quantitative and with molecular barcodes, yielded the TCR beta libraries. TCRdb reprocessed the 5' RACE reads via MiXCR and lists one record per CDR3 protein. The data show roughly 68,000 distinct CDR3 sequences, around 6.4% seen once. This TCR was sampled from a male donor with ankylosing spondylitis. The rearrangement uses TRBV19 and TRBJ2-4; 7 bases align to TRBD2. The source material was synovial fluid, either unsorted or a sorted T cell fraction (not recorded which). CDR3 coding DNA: TGTGCCAGTAGTAGCGGGAGAAAAAACATTCAGTACTTC. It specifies CASSSGRKNIQYF.